The clone carrying this T cell receptor beta chain was seen repeatedly, ten times or more. Amplification targeted TCR beta CDR3 regions from RNA transcripts. With the HTBI primer set, the TCR CDR3 went through a first round of RT-PCR. A single record per CDR3 protein comes from TCRdb applying MiXCR to the multiplex PCR reads. The repertoire holds approximately 330,000 distinct CDR3 sequences, with roughly 15% as singletons. These data belong to a study of T cells in Graves' hyperthyroidism and ophthalmopathy. This CDR3 has 18 amino acids. V lost 4 bases and J lost 5; bases outside the gene matches: 15.

This receptor was identified in a woman in her 40s with Graves' ophthalmopathy. The rearrangement links TRBV12-3 or TRBV12-4 to TRBJ2-1; 9 bases are a match to TRBD2. Material for sequencing was blood. CDR3 amino acids: CASSSPVGGGAVNNEQFF. CDR3 coding DNA: TGTGCCAGCAGTTCCCCGGTTGGCGGGGGGGCTGTCAACAATGAGCAGTTCTTC.